These 32 T cell receptor beta chains share one sample of origin, sequenced in a study of post-analysis software for immune sequencing data (dated by TCRdb to about 2015). Overall results and qualifications from the work: Significantly higher frequencies in patients than in controls were found for several TRBV segments, including TRBV5-6, TRBV5-1 and TRBV20-1.

Their antigen targets remain unknown. The library was obtained by PCR. The sequencing machine was an Illumina HiSeq 2500. To reduce PCR and sequencing biases, unique molecular identifiers were incorporated into the TCR beta cDNA libraries. TCRdb applied fastp at Q25 and MiXCR to the public reads, then kept only in-frame beta chains. Every CDR3 protein is listed once, alongside the most common genes and DNA of its rows. The sample table lists fewer than 850,000 distinct CDR3 sequences, 35% to 55% of them with a count of one. Roughly 4.9% of the sample belongs to the ten largest clones. The specimen sequenced was blood. Receptors were obtained from a girl aged 10-17 years with multiple sclerosis.

J is TRBJ2-1 and V is TRBV7-9, with D tentatively TRBD1 or TRBD2 (5 bases each). The ends were cut back, 5 bases at V and 4 bases at J, with 21 bases in the middle. The germline CDR1 and CDR2 sequences are SEHNR and FQNEAQ (reference sequence). The CDR3 extends over 17 amino acids. CDR3 in amino acids: CASSDSGHGILYNEQFF. As DNA, the CDR3 is TGTGCCAGCAGCGACTCTGGACACGGGATACTTTACAATGAGCAGTTCTTC.

This clonotype was seen a handful of times. This chain connects TRBV28 to TRBJ2-7, with a weak D call TRBD1 (6 bases). Germline V CDR1 and CDR2: MDHEN, SYDVKM. V was pared by 7 bases and J by 3 bases, with 13 bases between. This CDR3 is built from 13 residues. CDR3: CASTSGRGYEQYF. The CDR3 DNA reads TGTGCCAGCACTTCGGGCAGGGGCTACGAGCAGTACTTC.

The chain links TRBV4-3 to TRBJ2-7; TRBD2 matches 9 bases. Germline loops: CDR1 LGHNA, CDR2 YSLEER. The CDR3 has 17 residues. The V segment lost 2 bases and the J segment 7 bases; nucleotides outside the gene matches: 15. As DNA, the CDR3 is TGCGCCAGCAGCCAACGGGTAGCGGGAGTCCCTACGGGGGAGCAGTACTTC. As protein: CASSQRVAGVPTGEQYF.

This clonotype was counted only a few times. The chain is built from TRBV7-9 and TRBJ2-4; weak D call: TRBD1 (5 bases). The last part of the DNA fits TRBJ2-5 better; the J call may be wrong. The CDR3 is 14 residues long. Germline CDR1 is SEHNR and CDR2 is FQNEAQ (reference sequence). This CDR3 is CASSPPTGQETQYF. The CDR3 nucleotides read TGTGCCAGCAGCCCACCCACAGGTCAAGAGACCCAGTACTTC.

This clonotype was observed a few times. This chain connects TRBV4-2 to TRBJ2-7; unclear D gene. CDR3 length: 13 residues. Germline V gene lookup returns CDR1 LGHNA and CDR2 YNFKEQ. The V gene lost 0 bases and the J gene lost 6 bases, with 9 bases spanning the gap. The CDR3 protein is CASSQELELEQYF. Written as DNA, the CDR3 is TGTGCCAGCAGCCAAGAACTGGAGCTCGAGCAGTACTTC.

This clonotype was seen a few times. The chain recombines TRBV29-1 with TRBJ2-3; 10 nucleotides line up with TRBD2. The CDR3 loop spans 15 amino acids. The junction had 11 bases not matched to a gene; V was cut back by 6 bases and J by 5 bases. From germline, CDR1 is SQVTM and CDR2 ANQGSEA. The chain's CDR3 is CSVDTLAGVGDTQYF. CDR3 DNA: TGCAGCGTCGACACTCTAGCGGGAGTGGGAGATACGCAGTATTTT.

This clonotype appeared a few times. The CDR3 DNA follows: TGTGCCAGCAGTTACTCGGAAGCCGGGGCGGGTAATAGAGGCTACACCTTC. Amino acids: CASSYSEAGAGNRGYTF. This chain joins TRBV6-6 and TRBJ1-2, with D perhaps matching TRBD1 (5 bases). Germline loops: CDR1 MNHNY, CDR2 SVGAGI (reference sequence). Trimming stripped 0 bases from V and 8 bases from J, with 22 bases between. The CDR3 extends over 17 amino acids.

J is TRBJ1-1 and V is TRBV28, with 9 nucleotides matching TRBD1. The germline CDR1 and CDR2 sequences are MDHEN and SYDVKM. The V segment lost 0 bases and the J segment 1 base; nucleotides outside the gene matches: 0. The CDR3 totals 15 residues. CDR3 residues: CASSLWTGGNTEAFF. The CDR3 DNA reads as TGTGCCAGCAGTTTATGGACAGGGGGGAACACTGAAGCTTTCTTT.

This clonotype has a handful of counts. The rearrangement uses TRBV28 and TRBJ2-7; perhaps TRBD2 as D (6 bases). This CDR3 is built from 15 residues. V lost 3 bases to trimming and J lost 3 bases, with 15 bases between them. The germline V gene encodes CDR1 MDHEN and CDR2 SYDVKM. CDR3 DNA: TGTGCCAGCAGTTTCCCGGGGGACCGACGCTACGAGCAGTACTTC. Its translation: CASSFPGDRRYEQYF.

This clonotype was seen many times. This chain links TRBV7-2 with TRBJ2-7; TRBD1 aligns across 7 bases. J gave up 1 base and V 8 bases, and 2 bases lay outside the gene matches. CDR1 is SGHTA, CDR2 FQGNSA, per germline. CDR3 length equals 12 residues. CDR3 coding DNA: TGTGCCAGCGGGGGACAGTCCTACGAGCAGTACTTC. It translates to CASGGQSYEQYF.

This sequence joins TRBV10-2 and TRBJ1-4; TRBD1 matches at 9 bases. The CDR3 spans 13 residues. Unmatched junction bases numbered 4, after V lost 7 bases and J lost 7 bases. The germline V gene encodes CDR1 WSHSY and CDR2 SAAADI. CDR3 nucleotide sequence: TGCGCCAGCACGGGGACAGGGAGTGAAAAACTGTTTTTT. Its translation: CASTGTGSEKLFF.

This clonotype has a handful of counts. CDR3 protein: CASSRDRGNNEQFF. The CDR3 DNA reads TGTGCCAGCAGCCGGGACAGGGGAAACAATGAGCAGTTCTTC. This chain links TRBV25-1 with TRBJ2-1; 10 bases align to TRBD1. CDR3 length: 14 amino acids. Germline CDR1 is MGHDK and CDR2 is SYGVNS. The V gene end was trimmed by 6 bases and the J gene end by 5 bases; junction bases not matched to a gene: 4. Combining the CDR3 with reference TRBV25-1 and TRBJ2-1 gives the whole variable domain EADIYQTPRYLVIGTGKKITLECSQTMGHDKMYWYQQDPGMELHLIHYSYGVNSTEKGDLSSESTVSRIRTEHFPLTLESARPSHTSQYLCASSRDRGNNEQFFGPGTRLTVL.

This clonotype has more than one count but fewer than ten. The rearrangement links TRBV20-1 to TRBJ2-7; D may be TRBD1 or TRBD2 (5 bases each). This CDR3 is 15 amino acids long. Looked up from germline, CDR1 is DFQATT and CDR2 is SNEGSKA (reference sequence). Trimming left V 6 bases short and J 2 bases short, with 20 bases between. The CDR3 DNA is TGCAGTGCCCCCGGGGTGGGGCAAAGTACCTACGAGCAGTACTTC. This encodes CSAPGVGQSTYEQYF.

Here the CDR3 reads CASSLTQGGSGHTYYNEQFF. The CDR3 nucleotides are TGCGCCAGCAGCTTGACCCAGGGAGGTAGCGGGCACACCTACTACAATGAGCAGTTCTTC. V is TRBV5-1 and J is TRBJ2-1; 7 positions match TRBD2. This CDR3 region has 20 residues. The J segment lost 3 bases and the V segment lost 1 base, leaving 19 bases of the junction unmatched. CDR1 is SGHRS, CDR2 YFSETQ, per germline. The variable domain in full, completed from reference TRBV5-1 and TRBJ2-1, reads KAGVTQTPRYLIKTRGQQVTLSCSPISGHRSVSWYQQTPGQGLQFLFEYFSETQRNKGNFPGRFSGRQFSNSRSEMNVSTLELGDSALYLCASSLTQGGSGHTYYNEQFFGPGTRLTVL.

This chain connects TRBV28 to TRBJ1-5; D may be TRBD1 (5 bases). This CDR3 region has 14 residues. Trimming cost V 2 bases and J 7 bases, with 12 bases left between them. The germline V gene has CDR1 MDHEN and CDR2 SYDVKM. CDR3: CASSLGSGQQPQHF. CDR3 nucleotides: TGTGCCAGCAGTTTAGGGTCGGGGCAACAGCCCCAGCATTTT.

This clonotype was observed a few times. CDR3 in DNA: TGTGCCAGCAGCCTTAATACAGGGACACCTAACTATGGCTACACCTTC. Protein sequence: CASSLNTGTPNYGYTF. The V call is TRBV9, the J call TRBJ1-2; perhaps TRBD1 as D (6 bases). Germline values: CDR1 SGDLS, CDR2 YYNGEE. Trimming cost V 4 bases and J 0 bases, with 16 bases left between them. The CDR3 totals 16 residues.

The count of this clonotype is one. The chain couples TRBV29-1 to TRBJ1-2; 10 bases are a match to TRBD1. Germline CDR1 and CDR2: SQVTM and ANQGSEA. V was clipped by 2 bases and J by 6 bases; unmatched bases: 3. The length of the CDR3 is 13 residues. The CDR3 bases are TGCAGCGTTGAAAGGGGACAGGGGAATGGCTACACCTTC. Protein: CSVERGQGNGYTF. Using reference TRBV29-1 and TRBJ1-2 for the parts outside the CDR3, the full variable domain is SAVISQKPSRDICQRGTSLTIQCQVDSQVTMMFWYRQQPGQSLTLIATANQGSEATYESGFVIDKFPISRPNLTFSTLTVSNMSPEDSSIYLCSVERGQGNGYTFGSGTRLTVV.

The genes are TRBV7-2 and TRBJ1-6; tentative D call: TRBD1 (5 bases). This CDR3 spans 16 amino acids. Germline V gives CDR1 SGHTA, CDR2 FQGNSA. The germline V and J ends were trimmed by 5 bases and 7 bases, with 18 bases remaining between them. The CDR3 region is CASSPRGQGGNSPLHF. The CDR3 bases are TGTGCCAGCAGCCCGAGGGGCCAGGGCGGGAATTCACCCCTCCACTTT. Using reference TRBV7-2 and TRBJ1-6 for the parts outside the CDR3, the full variable domain is GAGVSQSPSNKVTEKGKDVELRCDPISGHTALYWYRQSLGQGLEFLIYFQGNSAPDKSGLPSDRFSAERTGGSVSTLTIQRTQQEDSAVYLCASSPRGQGGNSPLHFGNGTRLTVT.

The table lists this clonotype with a few counts. The junction departs from the called germline gene at one end, perhaps through a read error. The chain is built from TRBV7-3 and TRBJ1-1; 8 nucleotides align to TRBD1. This CDR3 is 18 amino acids long. CDR1 and CDR2 (germline): SGHTA, FQGTGA. The CDR3 bases are TGTGCCAGCAGCTTATATCACGGGACAGGAGTCATGAACACTGAAACTTTCTTT. Protein sequence: CASSLYHGTGVMNTETFF.

V gene TRBV7-9 combines with J gene TRBJ1-1, with D unresolved. Germline values: CDR1 SEHNR, CDR2 FQNEAQ (reference sequence). This CDR3 region has 15 residues. The germline V and J ends were trimmed by 5 bases and 6 bases, with 19 bases remaining between them. The CDR3 reads CASSARGKGRPEAFF. In DNA, the CDR3 is TGTGCCAGCAGCGCACGCGGGAAGGGCCGGCCTGAAGCTTTCTTT.

V usage is TRBV20-1 and J usage is TRBJ2-1; D is perhaps TRBD2 (5 bases). The V and J ends lost 5 bases and 9 bases respectively, with 11 bases between them. Germline lookup yields CDR1 DFQATT and CDR2 SNEGSKA (reference sequence). The CDR3 contains 11 residues. The CDR3 DNA reads TGCAGTGCTGCCCCTCGGGGTGAGCAGTTCTTC. It yields the protein CSAAPRGEQFF.

This clonotype turned up a few times. This chain joins TRBV18 and TRBJ2-1, with 13 nucleotides matching TRBD2. Germline V gene lookup returns CDR1 KGHSH and CDR2 LQKENI. The CDR3 covers 15 residues. Losses at the gene ends were 3 bases for V and 8 bases for J; bases not matched to a gene: 4. The CDR3 DNA reads as TGTGCCAGCTCACCCGGGACTAGCGGGAACGATGAGCAGTTCTTC. It is translated as CASSPGTSGNDEQFF.

This chain joins TRBV30 and TRBJ1-2; no reliable D call. CDR3 size: 12 residues. Trimming removed 1 base from V and 3 bases from J, with 6 bases in between. CDR1 and CDR2 (germline): GTSNPN, SVGIG (reference sequence). The CDR3 spells CAWSASDYGYTF. In nucleotides, the CDR3 is TGTGCCTGGAGTGCTTCCGACTATGGCTACACCTTC.

This clonotype showed up many times. The chain links TRBV7-2 to TRBJ2-3; 7 bases align to TRBD2. The trim removed 1 base at V and 6 bases at J, leaving 7 bases unmatched. CDR1 is SGHTA, CDR2 FQGNSA, per germline. The CDR3 is 15 amino acids. The CDR3 bases are TGTGCCAGCAGCTTAGTTAGCGGGTCGCGGGATACGCAGTATTTT. Residues: CASSLVSGSRDTQYF.

V is TRBV5-5 and J is TRBJ2-5, with TRBD1 matching over 7 bases. The CDR3 runs to 15 residues. The trim removed 4 bases at V and 5 bases at J, leaving 11 bases unmatched. Germline CDR1 SGHKS, CDR2 YYEKEE (reference sequence). CDR3 in amino acids: CASSISGQPSETQYF. The CDR3 nucleotides are TGTGCCAGCAGCATATCGGGACAGCCCTCGGAGACCCAGTACTTC.

The genes are TRBV5-1 and TRBJ2-1, with D hard to call. The length of the CDR3 is 16 residues. Trimming stripped 0 bases from V and 4 bases from J, with 14 bases between. The V gene's germline CDR1 is SGHRS and CDR2 YFSETQ. Written as DNA, the CDR3 is TGCGCCAGCAGCTTGGGGCCGGCACAGCTTTACAATGAGCAGTTCTTC. It codes for CASSLGPAQLYNEQFF.

The chain employs TRBV7-8 and TRBJ2-1; 10 bases are shared with TRBD2. CDR3 length: 16 amino acids. Germline lookup yields CDR1 SGHVS and CDR2 FQNEAQ. V was pared by 4 bases and J by 8 bases, with 11 bases of the junction left unmatched. The CDR3 protein is CASSSRPAGGLDEQFF. In DNA form, the CDR3 reads TGTGCCAGCAGCTCCCGCCCAGCGGGAGGGCTTGATGAGCAGTTCTTC.

This chain joins TRBV9 and TRBJ2-5; either TRBD1 or TRBD2 may fit D (6 bases each). V shed 4 bases and J shed 4 bases, with 17 bases lying between them. Germline V lookup: CDR1 SGDLS, CDR2 YYNGEE. The CDR3 has 15 residues. The CDR3 protein is CASSRGGRSPETQYF. The CDR3 nucleotides read TGTGCCAGCAGCCGAGGGGGGAGATCCCCAGAGACCCAGTACTTC.

The chain combines TRBV7-9 with TRBJ1-4; 9 nucleotides match TRBD1. Germline CDR1 SEHNR, CDR2 FQNEAQ (reference sequence). The junction had 11 bases not matched to a gene; V was cut back by 3 bases and J by 6 bases. The CDR3 has 17 amino acids. CDR3 sequence reads: CASSLATGGAAYEKLFF. CDR3 DNA: TGTGCCAGCAGCTTGGCCACAGGGGGCGCCGCGTATGAAAAACTGTTTTTT.

V usage is TRBV12-3 or TRBV12-4 and J usage is TRBJ2-3; no clear D gene. V lost 3 bases and J lost 4, with 14 bases in between. The length of the CDR3 is 15 residues. The CDR3 spells CASSFYRHSADTQYF. CDR3 coding DNA: TGTGCCAGCAGTTTTTATCGGCACAGCGCAGATACGCAGTATTTT.

V is TRBV29-1 and J is TRBJ2-2; the D gene is possibly TRBD1 (5 bases). The CDR3 totals 12 residues. Trimming shortened V by 4 bases and J by 3 bases, and 6 bases separated the two germline ends. Germline CDR1 reads SQVTM; CDR2 reads ANQGSEA. The CDR3 reads CSVGRDTGELFF. The CDR3, as DNA: TGCAGCGTTGGCAGGGACACCGGGGAGCTGTTTTTT.

The rearrangement links TRBV20-1 to TRBJ2-4; D may be TRBD2 (6 bases). The J call is uncertain, as TRBJ2-7 better fits the DNA end. The germline V gene has CDR1 DFQATT and CDR2 SNEGSKA (reference sequence). The CDR3 loop spans 14 amino acids. In DNA, the CDR3 is TGCAGTGCTAAGGACTACCCCCCCTTGGACGAGCAGTACTTC. Translated, it gives CSAKDYPPLDEQYF.